A few counts support the clone carrying this T cell receptor beta chain. What it binds is not known. Trimming removed 3 bases from V and 9 bases from J, with 9 bases in between. The CDR3 is made up of 11 amino acids. Germline lookup yields CDR1 DFQATT and CDR2 SNEGSKA (reference sequence). cDNA carried unique molecular identifiers, and a universal primer site was added by template switching. In TCRdb, the 5' RACE reads were re-called with MiXCR into one record per CDR3 protein. The profile covers some 500,000 distinct CDR3 sequences, with over 8.5% appearing a single time and approximately 3.2% taken by the ten largest. This sample was included in a study of identical twins. Notes on the study in general: It was possible that invariant MAIT and iNKT cells partly confounded the zero-insertion analyses. Researchers reported weaker excess twin sharing in beta out-of-frame sequences.

The same sample was also studied in work on yellow fever vaccine responses in identical twins. From that second work: Twins reportedly mounted vaccine T cell responses that seemed partly convergent, partly personalized.

The genes are TRBV20-1 and TRBJ2-1, with D possibly being TRBD2 (7 bases). Sequencing was performed on PBMCs. This TCR was sampled from a woman between 18 and 29 years old in good health. CDR3 region: CSASRGGEQFF. The DNA for the CDR3 is TGCAGTGCTAGTAGGGGGGGTGAGCAGTTCTTC.